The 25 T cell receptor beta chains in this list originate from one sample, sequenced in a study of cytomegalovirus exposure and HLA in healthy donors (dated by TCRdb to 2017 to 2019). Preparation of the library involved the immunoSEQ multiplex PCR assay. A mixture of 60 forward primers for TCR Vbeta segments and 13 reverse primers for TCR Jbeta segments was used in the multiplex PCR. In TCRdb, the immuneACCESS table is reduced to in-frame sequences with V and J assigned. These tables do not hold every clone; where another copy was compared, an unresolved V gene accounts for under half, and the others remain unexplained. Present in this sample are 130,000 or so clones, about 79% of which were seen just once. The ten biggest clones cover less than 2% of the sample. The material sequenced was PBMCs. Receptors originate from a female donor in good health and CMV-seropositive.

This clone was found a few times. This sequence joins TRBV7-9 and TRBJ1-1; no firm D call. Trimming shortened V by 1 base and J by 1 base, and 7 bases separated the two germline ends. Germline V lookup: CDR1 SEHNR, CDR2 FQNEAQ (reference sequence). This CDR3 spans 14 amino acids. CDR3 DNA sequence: TGTGCCAGCAGCTTAGGGGGAGGGAACACTGAAGCTTTCTTT. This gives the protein CASSLGGGNTEAFF.

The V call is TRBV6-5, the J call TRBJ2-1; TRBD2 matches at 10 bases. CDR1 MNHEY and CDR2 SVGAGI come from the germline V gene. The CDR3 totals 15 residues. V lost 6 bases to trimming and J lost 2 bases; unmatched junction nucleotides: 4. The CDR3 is CASRPTSGTYNEQFF. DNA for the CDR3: TGTGCCAGCAGACCCACTAGCGGGACCTACAATGAGCAGTTCTTC.

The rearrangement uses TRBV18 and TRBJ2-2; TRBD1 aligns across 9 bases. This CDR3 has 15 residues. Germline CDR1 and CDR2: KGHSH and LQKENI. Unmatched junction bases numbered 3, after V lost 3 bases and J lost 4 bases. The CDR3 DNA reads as TGTGCCAGCTCACCGGGACAGGGTTCCACCGGGGAGCTGTTTTTT. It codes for CASSPGQGSTGELFF.

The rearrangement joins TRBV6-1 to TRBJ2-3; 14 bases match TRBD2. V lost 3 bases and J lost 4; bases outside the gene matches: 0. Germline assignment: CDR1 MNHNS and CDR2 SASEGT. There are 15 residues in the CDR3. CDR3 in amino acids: CASSETSGGADTQYF. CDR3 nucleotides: TGTGCCAGCAGTGAGACTAGCGGGGGGGCAGATACGCAGTATTTT.

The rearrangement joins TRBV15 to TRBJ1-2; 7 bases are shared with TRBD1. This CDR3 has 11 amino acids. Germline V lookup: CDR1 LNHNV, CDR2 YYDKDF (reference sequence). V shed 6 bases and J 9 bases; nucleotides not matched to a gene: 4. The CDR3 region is CATRRDSSYTF. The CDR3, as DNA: TGTGCCACCAGGAGGGACAGCAGCTACACCTTC.

For the CDR3, the DNA is TGCGCCAGCAGCCAGACACTAGCGGGAAACTACAATGAGCAGTTCTTC. Protein sequence: CASSQTLAGNYNEQFF. This chain connects TRBV5-1 to TRBJ2-1; 10 bases match TRBD2. CDR1 and CDR2 from the germline V gene are SGHRS and YFSETQ. This CDR3 region has 16 residues. The trim removed 4 bases at V and 3 bases at J, leaving 7 bases unmatched. Supplemented by reference TRBV5-1 and TRBJ2-1, the full variable domain reads KAGVTQTPRYLIKTRGQQVTLSCSPISGHRSVSWYQQTPGQGLQFLFEYFSETQRNKGNFPGRFSGRQFSNSRSEMNVSTLELGDSALYLCASSQTLAGNYNEQFFGPGTRLTVL.

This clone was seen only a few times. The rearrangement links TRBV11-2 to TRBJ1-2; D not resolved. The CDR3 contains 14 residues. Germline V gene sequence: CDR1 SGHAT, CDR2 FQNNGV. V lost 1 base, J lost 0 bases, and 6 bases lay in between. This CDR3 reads CASSLGLTNYGYTF. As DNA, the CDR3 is TGTGCCAGCAGCTTAGGTCTTACTAACTATGGCTACACCTTC.

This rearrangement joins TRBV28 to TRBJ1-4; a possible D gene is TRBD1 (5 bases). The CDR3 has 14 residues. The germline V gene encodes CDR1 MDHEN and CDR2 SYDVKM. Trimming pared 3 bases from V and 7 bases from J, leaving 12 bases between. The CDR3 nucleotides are TGTGCCAGCAGTTTCAACCACAGGAGTGAAAAACTGTTTTTT. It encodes CASSFNHRSEKLFF. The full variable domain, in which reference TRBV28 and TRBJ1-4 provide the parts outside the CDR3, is DVKVTQSSRYLVKRTGEKVFLECVQDMDHENMFWYRQDPGLGLRLIYFSYDVKMKEKGDIPEGYSVSREKKERFSLILESASTNQTSMYLCASSFNHRSEKLFFGSGTQLSVL.

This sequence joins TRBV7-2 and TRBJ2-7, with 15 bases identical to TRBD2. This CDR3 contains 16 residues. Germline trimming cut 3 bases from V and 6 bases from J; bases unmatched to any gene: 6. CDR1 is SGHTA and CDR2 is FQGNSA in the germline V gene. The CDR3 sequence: CASSLGLAGGGLEQYF. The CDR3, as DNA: TGTGCCAGCAGCTTGGGACTAGCGGGGGGAGGGCTCGAGCAGTACTTC.

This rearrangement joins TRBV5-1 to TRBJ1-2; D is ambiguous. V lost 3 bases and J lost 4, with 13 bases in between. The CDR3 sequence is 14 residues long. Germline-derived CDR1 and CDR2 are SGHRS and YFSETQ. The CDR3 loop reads CASSSGNQVYGYTF. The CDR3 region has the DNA TGCGCCAGCAGCTCGGGTAACCAAGTCTATGGCTACACCTTC.

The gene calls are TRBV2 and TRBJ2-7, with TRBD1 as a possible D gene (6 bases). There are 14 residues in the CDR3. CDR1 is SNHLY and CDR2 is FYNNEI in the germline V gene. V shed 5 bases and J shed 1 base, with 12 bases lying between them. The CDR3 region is CASSQQGPSYEQYF. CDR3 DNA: TGTGCCAGCAGTCAACAGGGCCCATCCTACGAGCAGTACTTC.

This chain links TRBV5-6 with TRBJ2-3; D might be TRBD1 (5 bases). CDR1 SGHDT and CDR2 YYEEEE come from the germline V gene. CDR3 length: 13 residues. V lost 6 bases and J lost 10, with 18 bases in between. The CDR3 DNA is TGTGCCAGCACCAAACGCGGCAGGGTGTCGCAGTATTTT. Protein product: CASTKRGRVSQYF.

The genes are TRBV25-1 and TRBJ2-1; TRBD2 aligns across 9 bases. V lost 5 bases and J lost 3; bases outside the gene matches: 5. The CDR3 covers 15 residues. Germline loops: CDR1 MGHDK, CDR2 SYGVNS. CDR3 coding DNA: TGTGCCAGCAGTTCCGCGGGAGGGTTCTACAATGAGCAGTTCTTC. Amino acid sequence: CASSSAGGFYNEQFF.

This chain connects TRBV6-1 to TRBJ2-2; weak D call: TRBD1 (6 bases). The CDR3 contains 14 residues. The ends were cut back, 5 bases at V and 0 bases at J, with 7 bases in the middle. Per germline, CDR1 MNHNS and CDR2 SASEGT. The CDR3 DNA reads TGTGCCAGCAGTCAGGGGTCGAACACCGGGGAGCTGTTTTTT. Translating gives CASSQGSNTGELFF.

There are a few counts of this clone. CDR3 sequence (DNA): TGTGCCAGTAGTATGGGACAGGTCGGCAATCAGCCCCAGCATTTT. Amino acid sequence: CASSMGQVGNQPQHF. This chain uses TRBV19 with TRBJ1-5; 8 bases line up with TRBD1. CDR3 length: 15 residues. Trimming at V came to 3 bases and at J to 2 bases, leaving 3 bases not matched to a gene. Germline loops: CDR1 LNHDA, CDR2 SQIVND (reference sequence).

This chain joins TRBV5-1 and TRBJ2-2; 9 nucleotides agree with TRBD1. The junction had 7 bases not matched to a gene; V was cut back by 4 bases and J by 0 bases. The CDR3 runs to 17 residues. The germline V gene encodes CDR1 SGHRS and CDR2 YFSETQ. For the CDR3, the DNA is TGCGCCAGCAGCCTAGGGACAGGGCATCCGAACACCGGGGAGCTGTTTTTT. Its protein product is CASSLGTGHPNTGELFF.

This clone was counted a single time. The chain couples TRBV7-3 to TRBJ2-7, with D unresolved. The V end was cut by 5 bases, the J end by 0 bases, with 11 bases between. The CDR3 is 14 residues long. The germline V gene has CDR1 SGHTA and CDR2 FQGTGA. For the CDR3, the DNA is TGTGCCAGCAGCGATCCGACACACTCCTACGAGCAGTACTTC. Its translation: CASSDPTHSYEQYF.

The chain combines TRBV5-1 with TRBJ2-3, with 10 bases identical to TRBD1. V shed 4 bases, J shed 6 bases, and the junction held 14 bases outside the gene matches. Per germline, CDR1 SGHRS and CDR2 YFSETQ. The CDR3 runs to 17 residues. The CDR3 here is CASSDPVGDRGIDTQYF. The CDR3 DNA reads TGCGCCAGCAGCGATCCGGTCGGGGACAGGGGTATTGATACGCAGTATTTT. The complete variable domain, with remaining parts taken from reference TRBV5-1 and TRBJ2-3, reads KAGVTQTPRYLIKTRGQQVTLSCSPISGHRSVSWYQQTPGQGLQFLFEYFSETQRNKGNFPGRFSGRQFSNSRSEMNVSTLELGDSALYLCASSDPVGDRGIDTQYFGPGTRLTVL.

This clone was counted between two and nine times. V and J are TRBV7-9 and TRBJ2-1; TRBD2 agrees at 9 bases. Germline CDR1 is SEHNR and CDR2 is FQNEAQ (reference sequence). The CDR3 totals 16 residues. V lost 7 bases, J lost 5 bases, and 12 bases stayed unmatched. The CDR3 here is CASMRLLREGNNEQFF. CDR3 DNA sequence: TGTGCCAGCATGCGCTTGTTGCGGGAGGGTAACAATGAGCAGTTCTTC. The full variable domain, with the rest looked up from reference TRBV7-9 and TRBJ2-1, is DTGVSQNPRHKITKRGQNVTFRCDPISEHNRLYWYRQTLGQGPEFLTYFQNEAQLEKSRLLSDRFSAERPKGSFSTLEIQRTEQGDSAMYLCASMRLLREGNNEQFFGPGTRLTVL.

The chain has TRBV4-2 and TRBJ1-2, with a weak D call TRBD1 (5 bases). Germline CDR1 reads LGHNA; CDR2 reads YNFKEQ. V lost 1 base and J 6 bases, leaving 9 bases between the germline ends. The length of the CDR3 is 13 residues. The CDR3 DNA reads TGTGCCAGCAGCCAAGTCCCCAGGGATGGCTACACCTTC. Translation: CASSQVPRDGYTF.

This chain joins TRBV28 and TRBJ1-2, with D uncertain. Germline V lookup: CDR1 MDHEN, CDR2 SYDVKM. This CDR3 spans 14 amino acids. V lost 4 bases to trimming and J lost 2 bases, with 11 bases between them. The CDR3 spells CASSSTPPNYGYTF. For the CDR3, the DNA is TGTGCCAGCAGTTCGACACCCCCGAACTATGGCTACACCTTC.

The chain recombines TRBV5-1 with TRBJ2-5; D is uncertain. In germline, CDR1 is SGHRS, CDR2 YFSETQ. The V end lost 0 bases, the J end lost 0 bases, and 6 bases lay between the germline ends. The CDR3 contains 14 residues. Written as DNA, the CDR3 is TGCGCCAGCAGCTTGGGAGAATACCAAGAGACCCAGTACTTC. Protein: CASSLGEYQETQYF.

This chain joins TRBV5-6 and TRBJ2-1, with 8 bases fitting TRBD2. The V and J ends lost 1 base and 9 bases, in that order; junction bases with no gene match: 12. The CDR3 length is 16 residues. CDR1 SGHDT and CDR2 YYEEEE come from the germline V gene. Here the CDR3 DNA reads TGTGCCAGCAGCTTGTTTAGCGGGGCAATAGTCCGTGAGCAGTTCTTC. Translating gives CASSLFSGAIVREQFF.

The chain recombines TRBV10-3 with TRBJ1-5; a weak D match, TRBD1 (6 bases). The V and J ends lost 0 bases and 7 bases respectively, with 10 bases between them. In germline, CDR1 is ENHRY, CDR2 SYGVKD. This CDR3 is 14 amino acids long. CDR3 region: CAISESTGPQPQHF. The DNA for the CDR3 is TGTGCCATCAGTGAGTCAACAGGGCCGCAGCCCCAGCATTTT.

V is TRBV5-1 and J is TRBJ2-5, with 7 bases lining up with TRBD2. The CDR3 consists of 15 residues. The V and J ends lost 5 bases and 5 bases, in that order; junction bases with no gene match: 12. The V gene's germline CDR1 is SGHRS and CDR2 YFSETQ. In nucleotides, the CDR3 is TGCGCCAGCAGGGGAACGGTTCTCGGGGGGGAGACCCAGTACTTC. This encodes CASRGTVLGGETQYF.